This T cell receptor (beta chain) is drawn from a study of T cell changes during pregnancy in multiple sclerosis. Only in-frame clones appear in the TCRdb table, and some are missing; sequencing was by immunoSEQ multiplex PCR. The sample records 25,000 to 35,000 clones, roughly nine tenths being singletons. Per the germline V gene, CDR1 is MNHNY and CDR2 is SVGAGI (reference sequence). The CDR3 sequence is 15 residues long. V was trimmed by 7 bases and J by 0 bases, leaving 13 bases between them. This chain uses TRBV6-6 with TRBJ1-3; D is possibly TRBD1 (6 bases). The sequence derives from a female donor in good health, enrolled as a control in a pregnancy study. The sample here was CD4+ T cells from peripheral blood mononuclear cells, taken in the second trimester of pregnancy. The CDR3 DNA reads as TGTGCCAGCACCGACAGGACGAGCTCTGGAAACACCATATATTTT. Its translation: CASTDRTSSGNTIYF.